A selection of T cell receptor beta chains follows, all from one sample in a study of blood T cell repertoires in COVID-19. Only in-frame clones appear in the TCRdb table, and some are missing; sequencing was by immunoSEQ multiplex PCR. Of under 75,000 clones in the sample, around 84% are singletons; the top ten hold 7.2%. The sample taken for sequencing was peripheral blood. Receptor source: a man in his sixties with acute or convalescent COVID-19. Both conserved end residues are trimmed from each CDR3.

cdr3_aa v_call
ASSLAGQGGRETQY TRBV7-2
ASRKDSVSNQPQH TRBV27
ASSQDGGGILNYGYT TRBV14
ASSPSTGETQY TRBV9
ASSEGAYQETQY TRBV2
AISAGGGPPTREQF TRBV10-3
ASSLAGSGGQETQY TRBV5-1
ASSLSGDTQY TRBV7-3
ASSTTSGGHNEQF TRBV19
ASSPEGVQPQH TRBV18
ASSSPGHWNSPLH TRBV27
ASSPLSGSDYGYT TRBV18
ASTRRDSPYGYT TRBV6-5
ASRPYQGEGEKLF TRBV6-5
ATSDSQGYEQY TRBV24-1
ANPPGEQF TRBV6-5
ATSRGGQPQH TRBV24-1
ASSIHLSAGDKDTQY TRBV9
ASNRLAGAYEQY TRBV2
ASSSAQSPYGYT TRBV11-2
ASSPGGDAQPQH TRBV5-1
ASSREGLAEYNEQF TRBV4-1
ASSTRTSGEQF TRBV7-2
ASSLQASTDTQY TRBV5-5
ASSAMTGGLGYT TRBV9
ASSESRSYEQY TRBV2
ASSEGGGNRQPQH TRBV6-1
ASSTDRGGLEQY TRBV2
ASSLWGLRNNEQF TRBV7-3
ASSYVRGSVQF TRBV6-6
AITGQEGKKLF TRBV21-1
ASSTTASGGSYEQY TRBV19
ASNTGYPEAF TRBV2